The entry below describes one TCR beta chain. Its target is unknown. Individually, cDNA molecules had unique molecular identifiers attached to them. TCRdb recomputed calls from the 5' RACE reads with MiXCR, one row per CDR3 protein. Of 26,000 or so distinct CDR3 sequences listed, under 5% are singletons. Trimming shortened V by 2 bases and J by 5 bases, and 12 bases separated the two germline ends. Germline values: CDR1 MNHEY, CDR2 SVGEGT. The CDR3 runs to 15 residues. The data were taken from a study of early T cells in non-severe SARS-CoV-2 infection. Study summary: Sequenced material consisted of bulk RNA (from unsorted whole blood), and chains were unpaired. Study results and caveats: Matching against VDJdb likely underestimated virus-specific expansions, favoring anti-spike CD8.

The sequence was obtained from an adult who was a healthcare worker with PCR-confirmed SARS-CoV-2 infection or an uninfected control (not recorded which). The sequencing sample was made of whole blood. The chain recombines TRBV6-2 or TRBV6-3 with TRBJ2-2, with D unresolved. CDR3 residues: CASSYIQPGTGELFF. The CDR3 region has the DNA TGTGCCAGCAGTTACATTCAGCCCGGGACCGGGGAGCTGTTTTTT.